One TCR beta chain is described in this entry. Only a few counts were recorded for this clone. Which antigen it targets is not known. No base qualities exist here, and no much larger clone lies one base off it. The sample is drawn from a study of CD8+ T cells in alopecia areata (dated by TCRdb to 2016 to 2019). Turning to the overall study: Treated patients were enrolled in an open-label pilot trial of oral tofacitinib at 5 to 10 mg twice daily for moderate-to-severe alopecia areata. TCRbeta CDR3 regions were amplified by immunoSEQ multiplex PCR with 35 Vbeta forward and 13 Jbeta reverse primers. In both human patients and the C3H/HeJ mouse model, the study applied high-throughput TCRbeta sequencing to look at T cell clonal expansion in alopecia areata. Scalp tissue and sorted CD4+ and CD8+ peripheral blood T cells from patchy and totalis/universalis alopecia areata patients and from healthy controls were covered by human TCRbeta sequencing. Scalp clonality was compared among normal scalp (n=4), patchy alopecia areata scalp (n=8), and alopecia totalis/universalis scalp (n=8). RNA was extracted with the PAXgene miRNA kit for fixed scalp, the miRNeasy kit for PBMCs, and the RNeasy kit for mouse skin. Tofacitinib-treated patients had biopsies at baseline and at 4 and 24 weeks of treatment, with a later scalp biopsy in several patients. Patients received tofacitinib for 6 to 18 months and were then followed off drug for 6 months to check for delayed response and recurrence. Disease severity in treated patients was measured with the SALT score, which quantifies the percentage of affected scalp surface area.

The V and J ends are trimmed by 4 bases and 6 bases, leaving 10 bases between them. The germline V gene sets CDR1 to SNHLY and CDR2 to FYNNEI. From its cysteine to its phenylalanine, the CDR3 spans 12 amino acids. Just CDR3 DNA is preserved here, 36 bases in frame from base 1. Study-wide findings and limitations: Shared TCR sequences between patients were less evident than in mice, which may be partly attributable to HLA diversity in the patient population. Compared with normal scalp, lesional scalp had higher clonality and more expanded CD8+ clones, particularly in alopecia totalis/universalis, a pattern that suggests antigenic drive. Tofacitinib significantly lowered scalp clonality and the number of expanded CD8+ clones among the top 100 scalp clones. Unlike mouse skin, where gammadelta T cells dominate, normal human skin contains resident alphabeta T cells that get sequenced too, which complicates analysis of the scalp TCR repertoire. Because the treated cohort was small and included a single nonresponder, larger studies are needed to assess links between baseline CD8+ expansion and response. Many expanded lesional clones persisted in scalp and blood during tofacitinib treatment, which may partly explain relapse after stopping treatment.

Receptor amplification or capture employed the immunoSEQ multiplex PCR assay. For TCR sequencing, RNA was extracted from every sample and reverse transcribed into cDNA to serve as template. First-strand cDNA was synthesized with SuperScript III using a 2:1 mix of oligo-dT and random hexamers. A synthetic immune receptor repertoire was used to assess amplification bias, and residual bias was removed computationally. As for how the authors treated the data: Raw reads were preprocessed to remove errors, and CDR3 was defined by IMGT conventions from the conserved cysteine to phenylalanine. Clonality was computed by normalizing Shannon entropy by log2 of the number of productive unique TCRs and subtracting the result from 1. Whether each scalp clone was CD4 or CD8 was inferred by checking scalp TCRbeta sequences against the CD4 and CD8 repertoires from sorted blood. TCRdb stores this immuneACCESS table with in-frame sequences only. Part of the clones is absent; in the studies checked, under half of the shortfall reflects unresolved V genes, and no reason is known for the rest. D and trimming were read from the DNA, whereas the V and J calls and clone size are those reported in that table. The sample includes fewer than 350,000 clones, with 58% observed a single time. Under 2% of the sample is held by the ten biggest clonotypes.

What the time point label conveys for this sample: about 25 weeks on oral tofacitinib. Sample treatment or condition, as interpreted from the label and publication: oral pan-JAK inhibitor, 5-10 mg twice daily. From alopecia areata patients, peripheral blood was collected along with lesional scalp punch biopsies. PBMCs were isolated by density centrifugation and stained for CD3, CD4 and CD8, after which CD4+ and CD8+ T cells were sorted on a FACSAria. The clonotype was recovered from a human donor with alopecia areata. Sequencing used CD4+ T cells sorted from blood, obtained at week 24, from a patient treated with tofacitinib. This chain joins TRBV2 to TRBJ2-7; the D gene is perhaps TRBD2, on 5 matching bases. The CDR3 region: CASSGLAAEQYF. The DNA sequence is as follows: TGTGCCAGCAGTGGGCTAGCTGCCGAGCAGTACTTC.